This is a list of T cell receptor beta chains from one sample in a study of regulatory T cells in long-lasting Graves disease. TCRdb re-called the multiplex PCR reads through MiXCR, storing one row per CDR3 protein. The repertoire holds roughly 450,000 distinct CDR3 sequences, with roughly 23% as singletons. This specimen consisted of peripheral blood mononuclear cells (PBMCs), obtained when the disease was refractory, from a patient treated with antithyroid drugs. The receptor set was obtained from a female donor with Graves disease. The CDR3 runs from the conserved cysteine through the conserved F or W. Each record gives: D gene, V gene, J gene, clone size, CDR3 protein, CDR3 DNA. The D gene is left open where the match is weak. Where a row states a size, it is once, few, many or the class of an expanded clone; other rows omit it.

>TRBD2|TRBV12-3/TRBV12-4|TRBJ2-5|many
CASSFGLAGAETQYF
TGTGCCAGCAGTTTCGGACTAGCGGGAGCAGAGACCCAGTACTTC
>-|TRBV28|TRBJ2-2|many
CASRSPANTGELFF
TGTGCCAGCAGGTCACCTGCGAACACCGGGGAGCTGTTTTTT
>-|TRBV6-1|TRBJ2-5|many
CASSVLGTGRTQYF
TGTGCCAGCAGTGTCCTGGGTACAGGGAGGACCCAGTACTTC
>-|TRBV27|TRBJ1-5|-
CASSFTADQPQHF
TGTGCCAGCAGTTTCACAGCCGATCAGCCCCAGCATTTT
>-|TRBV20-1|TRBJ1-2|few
CSVSDSDGYGYTF
TGCAGTGTATCCGATTCGGATGGGTATGGCTACACCTTC
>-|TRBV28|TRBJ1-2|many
CASSLPAPTVYTF
TGTGCCAGCAGCCTCCCCGCCCCTACAGTCTACACCTTC
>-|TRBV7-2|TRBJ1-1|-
CASSLSNQGNTEAFF
TGTGCCAGCAGCTTAAGTAACCAGGGGAACACTGAAGCTTTCTTT
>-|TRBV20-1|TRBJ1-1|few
CSARSSTEAFF
TGCAGTGCTAGATCGAGCACTGAAGCTTTCTTT
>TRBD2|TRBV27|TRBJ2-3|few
CASSSHPASGGSDTQYF
TGTGCCAGCAGTTCCCACCCGGCTAGCGGAGGCTCAGATACGCAGTATTTT
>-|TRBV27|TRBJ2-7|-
CASSTRGQTYYEQYF
TGTGCCAGCAGTACGCGGGGGCAGACGTACTACGAGCAGTACTTC
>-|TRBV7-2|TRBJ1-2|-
CASSPPPYGYTF
TGTGCCAGCAGCCCACCACCCTATGGCTACACCTTC
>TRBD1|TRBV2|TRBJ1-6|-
CASSRTGGSNSPLHF
TGTGCCAGCAGTCGAACAGGGGGCTCTAATTCACCCCTCCACTTT
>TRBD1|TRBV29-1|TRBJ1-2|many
CSVRTGDGYTF
TGCAGCGTTCGGACAGGGGATGGCTACACCTTC
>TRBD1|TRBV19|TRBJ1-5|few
CASSSQGGDQPQHF
TGTGCCAGTTCCTCCCAGGGGGGGGATCAGCCCCAGCATTTT
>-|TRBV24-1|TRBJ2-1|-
CATSDWTDNEQFF
TGTGCCACCAGTGACTGGACGGACAATGAGCAGTTCTTC
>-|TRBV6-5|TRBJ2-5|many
CASSSMPETQYF
TGTGCCAGCAGTTCCATGCCCGAGACCCAGTACTTC
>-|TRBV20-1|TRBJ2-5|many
CSANPRGGQETQYF
TGCAGTGCTAACCCCAGGGGTGGGCAAGAGACCCAGTACTTC
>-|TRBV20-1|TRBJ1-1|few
CSASTSSEAFF
TGCAGTGCTTCAACATCCTCTGAAGCTTTCTTT
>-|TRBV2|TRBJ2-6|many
CASSDSGAGSGANVLTF
TGTGCCAGCAGTGACTCGGGGGCTGGCTCTGGGGCCAACGTCCTGACTTTC
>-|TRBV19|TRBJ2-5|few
CASKPDTQETQYF
TGTGCCAGTAAGCCCGACACCCAAGAGACCCAGTACTTC
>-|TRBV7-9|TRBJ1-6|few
CASSLNTPGDNSPLHF
TGTGCCAGCAGCTTGAATACTCCGGGGGATAATTCACCCCTCCACTTT
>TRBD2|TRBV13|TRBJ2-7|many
CASSVGLAAYEQYF
TGTGCCAGCAGCGTCGGACTAGCGGCCTACGAGCAGTACTTC
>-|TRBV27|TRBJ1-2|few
CASSIQGGDYGYTF
TGTGCCAGCAGTATCCAAGGGGGGGACTATGGCTACACCTTC
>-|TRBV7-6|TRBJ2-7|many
CASSFLLGEQYF
TGTGCCAGCAGCTTCCTTCTCGGCGAGCAGTACTTC
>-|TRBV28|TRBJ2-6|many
CASYLSGANVLTF
TGTGCCAGCTACCTCTCTGGGGCCAACGTCCTGACTTTC
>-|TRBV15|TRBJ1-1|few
CATSRAFGQNTEAFF
TGTGCCACCAGCAGAGCTTTCGGGCAGAACACTGAAGCTTTCTTT
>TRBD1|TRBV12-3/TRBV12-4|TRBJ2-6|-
CAGSFRGTGVEAGANVLTF
TGTGCCGGCAGTTTCCGCGGGACAGGGGTAGAAGCTGGGGCCAACGTCCTGACTTTC